The rows below give T cell receptor beta chains drawn from one sample of a study of blood T cell repertoires in COVID-19. The repertoire was sequenced with immunoSEQ multiplex PCR; TCRdb's copy has only in-frame clones and lacks some. The profile covers 25,000 to 35,000 clones, with about nine tenths appearing a single time and approximately 8% taken by the ten largest. Sequencing was carried out using peripheral blood. The receptors shown here come from a man between 70 and 80 years old with active or convalescent COVID-19. Both conserved end residues are part of each CDR3. The order of the fields is J gene, D gene, clone size, V gene, CDR3 protein, CDR3 DNA. D genes are given only for firm matches. For some rows the clone size is stated as once, few or many, or as a class when expanded; others skip it.

j_gene: TRBJ1-4; d_gene: .; abundance: .; v_gene: TRBV6-2/TRBV6-3; CDR3aa: CASSFGGLDEKLFF; CDR3nt: TGTGCCAGCAGTTTTGGAGGGTTGGATGAAAAACTGTTTTTT
j_gene: TRBJ1-2; d_gene: .; abundance: .; v_gene: TRBV18; CDR3aa: CASSPEVAGAFGYTF; CDR3nt: TGTGCCAGCTCACCCGAGGTCGCGGGGGCGTTTGGCTACACCTTC
j_gene: TRBJ2-3; d_gene: .; abundance: .; v_gene: TRBV5-1; CDR3aa: CASSLDPYTDTQYF; CDR3nt: TGCGCCAGCAGCTTGGACCCCTACACAGATACGCAGTATTTT
j_gene: TRBJ2-7; d_gene: .; abundance: .; v_gene: TRBV29-1; CDR3aa: CSVRPSGAGYEQYF; CDR3nt: TGCAGCGTCCGTCCCTCAGGGGCCGGCTACGAGCAGTACTTC
j_gene: TRBJ2-3; d_gene: TRBD2; abundance: .; v_gene: TRBV6-1; CDR3aa: CASSEGWRGNTDTQYF; CDR3nt: TGTGCCAGCAGTGAGGGCTGGCGGGGGAACACAGATACGCAGTATTTT
j_gene: TRBJ2-3; d_gene: .; abundance: once; v_gene: TRBV18; CDR3aa: CASSPYGQGEADTQYF; CDR3nt: TGTGCCAGCTCACCATACGGGCAGGGCGAAGCAGATACGCAGTATTTT
j_gene: TRBJ2-5; d_gene: TRBD1; abundance: .; v_gene: TRBV10-3; CDR3aa: CAIQGAKTQYF; CDR3nt: TGTGCCATCCAGGGGGCCAAGACCCAGTACTTC
j_gene: TRBJ1-2; d_gene: .; abundance: .; v_gene: TRBV24-1; CDR3aa: CATSDLGHGYTF; CDR3nt: TGTGCCACCAGTGATTTGGGGCATGGCTACACCTTC
j_gene: TRBJ2-3; d_gene: TRBD1; abundance: .; v_gene: TRBV9; CDR3aa: CASSVEETGGDTQYF; CDR3nt: TGTGCCAGCAGCGTAGAAGAAACAGGGGGGGATACGCAGTATTTT
j_gene: TRBJ2-1; d_gene: .; abundance: .; v_gene: TRBV7-2; CDR3aa: CASSLRDSYNEQFF; CDR3nt: TGTGCCAGCAGCTTACGAGACAGTTACAATGAGCAGTTCTTC
j_gene: TRBJ1-1; d_gene: .; abundance: .; v_gene: TRBV6-1; CDR3aa: CASSEDWRTEAFF; CDR3nt: TGTGCCAGCAGTGAAGATTGGAGGACTGAAGCTTTCTTT
j_gene: TRBJ2-2; d_gene: .; abundance: .; v_gene: TRBV15; CDR3aa: CATSRDSSRNTGELFF; CDR3nt: TGTGCCACCAGCAGAGATTCTAGTCGGAACACCGGGGAGCTGTTTTTT
j_gene: TRBJ1-2; d_gene: .; abundance: .; v_gene: TRBV7-9; CDR3aa: CASSQLPGQANYGYTF; CDR3nt: TGTGCCAGCAGCCAACTCCCCGGACAAGCTAACTATGGCTACACCTTC
j_gene: TRBJ1-1; d_gene: .; abundance: .; v_gene: TRBV7-8; CDR3aa: CASGEWGPPSWNTEAFF; CDR3nt: TGTGCCAGCGGGGAGTGGGGGCCTCCCTCCTGGAACACTGAAGCTTTCTTT
j_gene: TRBJ2-7; d_gene: .; abundance: .; v_gene: TRBV6-5; CDR3aa: CASMVSQGEQYF; CDR3nt: TGTGCCAGCATGGTCTCTCAGGGTGAGCAGTACTTC
j_gene: TRBJ2-1; d_gene: .; abundance: .; v_gene: TRBV5-1; CDR3aa: CASSLTPSQYNNEQFF; CDR3nt: TGCGCCAGCAGCTTAACCCCCTCCCAGTATAACAATGAGCAGTTCTTC
j_gene: TRBJ1-5; d_gene: .; abundance: .; v_gene: TRBV19; CDR3aa: CATKLTGMSGDQPQHF; CDR3nt: TGTGCCACCAAACTTACGGGGATGAGTGGGGATCAGCCCCAGCATTTT
j_gene: TRBJ2-7; d_gene: TRBD1; abundance: .; v_gene: TRBV19; CDR3aa: CASGQGPYEQYF; CDR3nt: TGTGCCAGTGGACAGGGGCCCTACGAGCAGTACTTC
j_gene: TRBJ2-7; d_gene: .; abundance: .; v_gene: TRBV19; CDR3aa: CASDNAHGGSYEQYF; CDR3nt: TGTGCCAGTGACAATGCACACGGAGGCTCCTACGAGCAGTACTTC
j_gene: TRBJ1-2; d_gene: TRBD1; abundance: .; v_gene: TRBV6-2/TRBV6-3; CDR3aa: CASSYPSLRQGSYGYTF; CDR3nt: TGTGCCAGCAGTTACCCCTCTCTAAGACAGGGGAGCTATGGCTACACCTTC
j_gene: TRBJ1-2; d_gene: .; abundance: .; v_gene: TRBV6-1; CDR3aa: CASSDLQGNYGYTF; CDR3nt: TGTGCCAGCAGTGATCTCCAGGGAAACTATGGCTACACCTTC
j_gene: TRBJ1-1; d_gene: TRBD1; abundance: .; v_gene: TRBV4-1; CDR3aa: CASSQGQQGARTEAFF; CDR3nt: TGCGCCAGCAGCCAAGGCCAACAGGGGGCTAGGACTGAAGCTTTCTTT
j_gene: TRBJ1-6; d_gene: .; abundance: .; v_gene: TRBV3-1/TRBV3-2; CDR3aa: CASSQDQDQTRALHF; CDR3nt: TGTGCCAGCAGCCAAGATCAGGACCAGACTAGAGCCCTCCACTTT
j_gene: TRBJ2-3; d_gene: TRBD2; abundance: .; v_gene: TRBV7-2; CDR3aa: CASSFGTTTDTQYF; CDR3nt: TGTGCCAGCAGCTTCGGGACTACCACAGATACGCAGTATTTT
j_gene: TRBJ1-2; d_gene: TRBD1; abundance: .; v_gene: TRBV3-1/TRBV3-2; CDR3aa: CASSQAWTGNYGYTF; CDR3nt: TGTGCCAGCAGCCAAGCGTGGACAGGGAACTATGGCTACACCTTC
j_gene: TRBJ1-5; d_gene: .; abundance: few; v_gene: TRBV29-1; CDR3aa: CSVGGVNQPQHF; CDR3nt: TGCAGCGTGGGGGGGGTTAATCAGCCCCAGCATTTT
j_gene: TRBJ1-3; d_gene: .; abundance: few; v_gene: TRBV20-1; CDR3aa: CSASLSGNTIYF; CDR3nt: TGCAGTGCTAGTCTGAGTGGAAACACCATATATTTT
j_gene: TRBJ2-1; d_gene: TRBD1; abundance: .; v_gene: TRBV7-2; CDR3aa: CASTSGTGVSEQFF; CDR3nt: TGTGCCAGCACCTCCGGGACAGGGGTGAGTGAGCAGTTCTTC
j_gene: TRBJ1-1; d_gene: TRBD1; abundance: .; v_gene: TRBV10-2; CDR3aa: CASSEGQGATEAFF; CDR3nt: TGCGCCAGCAGCGAAGGACAGGGTGCCACTGAAGCTTTCTTT
j_gene: TRBJ2-3; d_gene: .; abundance: .; v_gene: TRBV3-1/TRBV3-2; CDR3aa: CASSPEPRDAQYF; CDR3nt: TGTGCCAGCAGCCCCGAGCCGCGGGATGCGCAGTATTTT
j_gene: TRBJ2-1; d_gene: TRBD2; abundance: .; v_gene: TRBV5-1; CDR3aa: CASSFSSGTYNEQFF; CDR3nt: TGCGCCAGCAGCTTTTCTAGCGGTACCTACAATGAGCAGTTCTTC
j_gene: TRBJ1-2; d_gene: TRBD1; abundance: .; v_gene: TRBV6-5; CDR3aa: CASSQGAGVRGYTF; CDR3nt: TGTGCCAGCAGCCAGGGGGCAGGGGTTCGTGGCTACACCTTC
j_gene: TRBJ1-2; d_gene: .; abundance: .; v_gene: TRBV9; CDR3aa: CASSVSLGLTLDYTF; CDR3nt: TGTGCCAGCAGCGTCTCTTTGGGACTCACGCTTGACTACACCTTC
j_gene: TRBJ2-3; d_gene: TRBD2; abundance: .; v_gene: TRBV27; CDR3aa: CASSLLPGGTDTQYF; CDR3nt: TGTGCCAGCAGTTTACTGCCGGGAGGGACAGATACGCAGTATTTT
j_gene: TRBJ1-3; d_gene: TRBD1; abundance: .; v_gene: TRBV5-1; CDR3aa: CASSLDRAGNTIYF; CDR3nt: TGCGCCAGCAGCCTCGACAGGGCTGGAAACACCATATATTTT
j_gene: TRBJ2-7; d_gene: .; abundance: once; v_gene: TRBV4-3; CDR3aa: CASSQDIIRGSYEQYF; CDR3nt: TGCGCCAGCAGCCAAGATATAATCCGGGGTTCCTACGAGCAGTACTTC
j_gene: TRBJ1-2; d_gene: TRBD1; abundance: .; v_gene: TRBV19; CDR3aa: CASSMSSGQGFLGYTF; CDR3nt: TGTGCCAGTAGTATGTCGTCGGGACAGGGTTTCCTTGGCTACACCTTC
j_gene: TRBJ1-3; d_gene: .; abundance: .; v_gene: TRBV4-1; CDR3aa: CASSQEGGIGNTIYF; CDR3nt: TGCGCCAGCAGCCAAGAGGGGGGTATTGGAAACACCATATATTTT
j_gene: TRBJ1-2; d_gene: .; abundance: .; v_gene: TRBV24-1; CDR3aa: CATSDRGYGYTF; CDR3nt: TGTGCCACCAGTGACCGAGGCTATGGCTACACCTTC
j_gene: TRBJ2-3; d_gene: .; abundance: .; v_gene: TRBV7-8; CDR3aa: CASSTARHRTDTQYF; CDR3nt: TGTGCCAGCAGCACAGCCCGACACCGCACAGATACGCAGTATTTT
j_gene: TRBJ1-1; d_gene: TRBD1; abundance: .; v_gene: TRBV14; CDR3aa: CASSPYSGTARYEAFF; CDR3nt: TGTGCCAGCAGCCCTTACTCTGGGACAGCCCGATATGAAGCTTTCTTT
j_gene: TRBJ1-2; d_gene: .; abundance: .; v_gene: TRBV7-9; CDR3aa: CASSFYREPPSGYTF; CDR3nt: TGTGCCAGCAGCTTTTACAGGGAACCACCTTCTGGCTACACCTTC
j_gene: TRBJ1-1; d_gene: .; abundance: .; v_gene: TRBV29-1; CDR3aa: CSVGRVVNTEAFF; CDR3nt: TGCAGCGTAGGCAGGGTTGTGAACACTGAAGCTTTCTTT
j_gene: TRBJ1-4; d_gene: TRBD1; abundance: once; v_gene: TRBV19; CDR3aa: CASSIRQGFSEKLFF; CDR3nt: TGTGCCAGTAGTATACGACAGGGTTTTAGCGAAAAACTGTTTTTT
j_gene: TRBJ2-3; d_gene: .; abundance: .; v_gene: TRBV21-1; CDR3aa: CASSKFCQSTDTQYF; CDR3nt: TGTGCCAGCAGCAAATTTTGCCAGAGCACAGATACGCAGTATTTT
j_gene: TRBJ2-3; d_gene: .; abundance: .; v_gene: TRBV29-1; CDR3aa: CSVDFSAGGQRADTQYF; CDR3nt: TGCAGCGTTGATTTCAGTGCGGGCGGGCAGAGGGCAGATACGCAGTATTTT
j_gene: TRBJ1-5; d_gene: .; abundance: .; v_gene: TRBV6-5; CDR3aa: CASSYSGGEDQPQHF; CDR3nt: TGTGCCAGCAGTTACTCGGGGGGGGAAGATCAGCCCCAGCATTTT
j_gene: TRBJ2-7; d_gene: .; abundance: .; v_gene: TRBV7-9; CDR3aa: CASSLYPVGAGAHAGEQYF; CDR3nt: TGTGCCAGCAGCTTATATCCGGTGGGGGCAGGGGCCCATGCTGGCGAGCAGTACTTC